The source of this T cell receptor (beta chain) is a study of shared T cell receptors in the human thymus (dated by TCRdb to the early 2020s). Regarding the research as a whole: The study examined how self-reactive, shared T-cell receptor alpha chains are generated in the human thymus.

Libraries were constructed by the immunoSEQ multiplex PCR assay. The source is immuneACCESS, and TCRdb retained only in-frame sequences with V and J called. Part of the clones is not carried over; for the studies checked, unresolved V genes explain less than half of this, and the remainder is unexplained. Present in this sample are 700,000 to 750,000 clones, approximately 83% of which were seen just once. About 0.011% of the sample is taken by the ten largest. Comments on this clone: Its cognate antigen has yet to be identified. Nothing much larger sits one base from this clone, and base qualities are not available.

Separately, the same data were catalogued under a study of human thymus T cells. From the second report: Donors were immunologically healthy infants undergoing open corrective cardiac surgery for congenital heart defects in Finland. Thymus tissue was obtained as surgical resects removed during corrective cardiac surgery. V and J gene segment usage appeared biased in both thymic and peripheral blood repertoires. According to the related research, thymic TCR repertoires were highly overlapping among unrelated individuals. The study characterized TCR alpha and beta repertoires from about 8 infant thymus samples and four related peripheral blood samples. The infant donors were roughly 7 to 244 days old, and the cohort included over five males and two females. After being mechanically released from the tissue, thymocytes were kept at -70 degrees C in pellets of about 9.5-30 million cells. A QIAsymphony instrument was used to extract genomic DNA from the frozen cell pellets. TCRB and TCRAD loci were amplified from a standardized quantity of quality-controlled genomic DNA using the immunoSEQ multiplex PCR assay. The V(D)J region was spanned by amplicons of a length sufficient to cover the CDR3 and to identify V and J genes. The commercial immunoSEQ service was used to sequence amplicons on an Illumina platform. Primer bias and sequencing errors were corrected as previously described, and TCRAD and TCRB were defined on the basis of the IMGT database. immunoSEQ Analyzer 3.0 and VDJTools were used for repertoire analysis, which covered basic statistics, V/J segment usage, diversity estimates, rarefaction and pairwise overlap. Diversity was estimated with Chao1, ChaoE, Efron-Thisted, Shannon and inverse Simpson indices, and also on datasets down-sampled to the smallest sample. Repertoire overlap was determined by strict matching of CDR3 nucleotide sequence, V gene and J gene, and Jaccard-based multidimensional scaling clustering was applied. Thymus samples yielded on average about 810,000 unique TCRB clonotypes, compared with 80,000 to 85,000 from blood samples.

The sample comprised thymocytes. The clonotype comes from a girl under three years old with a congenital heart defect. Donor details come from another sample of the same person, matched by shared clones.

The DNA is TGTGCCAGCAGCTTAGAGCGACAGCCTAATTCACCCCTCCACTTT. Protein translation: CASSLERQPNSPLHF. The sequence joins TRBV7-6 to TRBJ1-6; the D region possibly corresponds to TRBD1 (5 bases align). CDR3 length: 15 amino acids, cysteine to phenylalanine. Only the CDR3 DNA is retained, 45 bases long and in frame from the first base. The CDR1 and CDR2 encoded by the germline V gene are SGHVS and FNYEAQ. The trim is 1 base for V and 6 bases for J, with a gap of 10 bases between the germline ends.